This T cell receptor (beta chain) originates from a study of shared T cell receptors in the human thymus (dated by TCRdb to the early 2020s). A note on the overall study: The study examined how self-reactive, shared T-cell receptor alpha chains are generated in the human thymus.

This clone came up once. This clone's antigen is unknown. Base qualities are not recorded, but no much larger clone differs from it by a single base. Trimming costs V 2 bases and J 12 bases, and their ends lie 14 bases apart. The CDR3 starts with the cysteine, ends with the phenylalanine, and has 13 residues. Left in the record is the CDR3 DNA by itself, 39 bases read in frame from the first base. The germline V gene supplies CDR1 LGHNA and CDR2 YNFKEQ. The method was the immunoSEQ multiplex PCR assay. The table comes from immuneACCESS by way of TCRdb, which keeps in-frame sequences with V and J called. Part of the clones is missing from these tables; in studies checked, under half for an unresolved V gene and the rest for unknown reasons. Counted in this sample were some 720,000 clones; 88% of them appeared once. The ten largest clonotypes hold approximately 0.011% of the sample. These data also featured in a second study, about human thymus T cells. As described in the second report: In Finland, the donors were immunologically healthy infants who were having open corrective cardiac surgery for congenital heart defects. Thymus tissue was obtained as surgical resects removed during corrective cardiac surgery. Usage of V and J gene segments appeared to be biased in both the thymic and the peripheral blood repertoires. The related research reported highly overlapping thymic TCR repertoires among unrelated individuals. The study used under 10 infant thymus samples plus four related peripheral blood samples to characterize TCR alpha and beta repertoires. Donor ages ranged from 7 to 244 days, and the cohort comprised 5 to 7 male and a couple of female infants. Thymocytes were released mechanically from tissue and stored at -70 °C as pellets of roughly 9-31 million cells. A QIAsymphony instrument was used to extract genomic DNA from the frozen cell pellets. The immunoSEQ multiplex PCR assay was used to amplify the TCRB and TCRAD loci from a standardized amount of quality-controlled genomic DNA. The amplicons spanned the V(D)J region and were long enough to cover the CDR3 and allow V and J genes to be identified. The amplicons were sequenced on an Illumina platform via the commercial immunoSEQ service. Primer bias and sequencing errors were corrected as previously described, and TCRAD and TCRB were defined on the basis of the IMGT database. Repertoires were analysed with immunoSEQ Analyzer 3.0 and VDJTools, covering basic statistics, V/J segment usage, diversity estimates, rarefaction and pairwise overlap. Diversity was estimated with Chao1, ChaoE, Efron-Thisted, Shannon and inverse Simpson indices, and also on datasets down-sampled to the smallest sample. For repertoire overlap, CDR3 nucleotide sequence, V gene and J gene had to match strictly, and clustering was done by Jaccard-based multidimensional scaling. On average, roughly 810,000 unique TCRB clonotypes were obtained from thymus samples, compared with 75,000 to 90,000 from blood samples.

Sample: thymocytes. This receptor chain uses TRBV4-2 and TRBJ2-1, and perhaps TRBD2 as D gene, on 7 matching bases. This receptor was taken from a boy under three years old with a congenital heart defect. Donor details come from another sample of the same person, matched by shared clones. The base sequence is TGTGCCAGCAGCCAAAAAGGGGGGGGAGGGCAGTTCTTC. Translated, it gives CASSQKGGGGQFF.